This T cell receptor (beta chain) appears in the sequencing data of a study of CD8+ T cells in alopecia areata. Study findings and constraints: Between patients, shared TCR sequences were less clear than in mice. This was possibly due in part to HLA diversity in the patient population. Across lesional scalp, and particularly alopecia totalis/universalis, clonality surpassed that of normal scalp. On tofacitinib, scalp clonality and expanded CD8+ clones among top 100 fell significantly. A large proportion of expanded lesional clones were detected persisting in scalp and blood during tofacitinib.

V shed 4 bases, J shed 2 bases, and the junction held 5 bases outside the gene matches. Germline V gives CDR1 MNHNS, CDR2 SASEGT. The CDR3 runs 15 residues. Sample treatment: oral pan-JAK inhibitor, 5-10 mg twice daily. RNA was extracted and reverse transcribed into cDNA as the sequencing template. Repertoires were generated with immunoSEQ multiplex PCR, while TCRdb's copy carries only in-frame clones and drops some. The sample has 150,000 to 200,000 clones; roughly 60% are singletons. As to this clone: Its cognate antigen is unknown. The sample holds other DNA sequences that translate to the same CDR3.

Here the sequenced sample was CD4+ T cells sorted from blood, taken at week 24, from a patient treated with tofacitinib. The chain links TRBV6-1 to TRBJ2-7, with TRBD1 matching 10 bases. The origin of this receptor is a human donor with alopecia areata. The CDR3 DNA reads TGTGCCAGCAGTGTGGAGACAGGGGGCCCCTACGAGCAGTACTTC. This translates into CASSVETGGPYEQYF.